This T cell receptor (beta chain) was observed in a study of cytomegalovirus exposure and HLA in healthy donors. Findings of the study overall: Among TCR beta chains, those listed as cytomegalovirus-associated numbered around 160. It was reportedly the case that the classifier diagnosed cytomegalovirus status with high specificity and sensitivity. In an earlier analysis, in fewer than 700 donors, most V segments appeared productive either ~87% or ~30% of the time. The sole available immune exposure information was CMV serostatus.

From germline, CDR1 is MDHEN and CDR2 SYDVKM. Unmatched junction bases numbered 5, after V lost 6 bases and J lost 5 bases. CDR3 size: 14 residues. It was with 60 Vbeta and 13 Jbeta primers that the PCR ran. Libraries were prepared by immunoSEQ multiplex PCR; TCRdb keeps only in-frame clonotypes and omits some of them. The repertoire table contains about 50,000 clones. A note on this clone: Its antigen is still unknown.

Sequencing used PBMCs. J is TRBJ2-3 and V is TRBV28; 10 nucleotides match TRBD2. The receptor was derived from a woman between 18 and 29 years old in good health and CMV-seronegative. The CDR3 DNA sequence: TGTGCCAGCAGGTCTAGCGGGAGTGAAGATACGCAGTATTTT. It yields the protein CASRSSGSEDTQYF.